The present entry profiles one T cell receptor (beta chain) with its context. Its specificity is unknown. The data belong to a study of T cells in Graves' hyperthyroidism and ophthalmopathy. General study points: Ophthalmopathy got predicted by the model a median around 6.6 months before its onset.

Used for diagnoses were clinical symptoms, serum thyroxine and TRAb, thyroid ultrasound and orbital computed tomography. Trimming pared 5 bases from V and 4 bases from J, leaving 17 bases between. CDR3 length: 15 residues. The V gene's germline CDR1 is SGHVS and CDR2 FQNEAQ. Researchers took RNA transcripts and amplified the TCR beta CDR3 regions from them. TCR CDR3 regions were first amplified by RT-PCR with HTBI primers. TCRdb recomputed calls from the multiplex PCR reads with MiXCR, one row per CDR3 protein. The sample has fewer than 700,000 distinct CDR3 sequences; around 15% are singletons. This sequence originates from a woman in her 30s with Graves' hyperthyroidism. V and J are TRBV7-8 and TRBJ1-2; D is unclear. The material sequenced was blood. Written as DNA, the CDR3 is TGTGCCAGCAGCCCCGATGGTGGGGTCGGCTATGGCTACACCTTC. This gives the protein CASSPDGGVGYGYTF.